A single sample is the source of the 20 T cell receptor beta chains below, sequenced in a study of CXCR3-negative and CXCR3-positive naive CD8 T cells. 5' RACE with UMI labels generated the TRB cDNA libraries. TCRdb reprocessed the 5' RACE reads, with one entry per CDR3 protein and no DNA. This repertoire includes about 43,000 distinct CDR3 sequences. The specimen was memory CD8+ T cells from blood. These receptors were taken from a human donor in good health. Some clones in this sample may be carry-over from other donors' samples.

CDR3 sequence: CASSHVMTGDYNEQFF. The chain is built from TRBV7-9 and TRBJ2-1; with no DNA, the TCRdb D assignment of TRBD1 cannot be verified. The length of the CDR3 is 16 residues. Germline loops: CDR1 SEHNR, CDR2 FQNEAQ (reference sequence).

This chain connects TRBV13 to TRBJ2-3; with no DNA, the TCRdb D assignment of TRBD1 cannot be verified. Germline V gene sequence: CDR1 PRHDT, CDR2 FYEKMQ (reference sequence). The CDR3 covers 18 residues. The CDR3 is CASSSRPGTGMNTDTQYF.

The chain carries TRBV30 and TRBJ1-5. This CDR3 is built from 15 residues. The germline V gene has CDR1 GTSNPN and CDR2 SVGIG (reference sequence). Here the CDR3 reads CAWSSPMAGIQPQHF.

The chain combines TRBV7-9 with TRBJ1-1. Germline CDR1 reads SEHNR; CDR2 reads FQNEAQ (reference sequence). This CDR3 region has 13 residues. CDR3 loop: CASNGVGITEAFF.

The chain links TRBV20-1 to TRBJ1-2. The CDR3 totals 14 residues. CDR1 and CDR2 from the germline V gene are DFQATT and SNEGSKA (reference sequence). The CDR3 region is CSASGRMGLYGYTF.

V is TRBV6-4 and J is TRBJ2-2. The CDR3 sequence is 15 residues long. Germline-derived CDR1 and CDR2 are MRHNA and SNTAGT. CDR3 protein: CATSNTSWTTGELFF.

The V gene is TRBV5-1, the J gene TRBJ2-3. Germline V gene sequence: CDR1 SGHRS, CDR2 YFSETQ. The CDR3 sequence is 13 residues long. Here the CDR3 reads CASSLSGADTQYF.

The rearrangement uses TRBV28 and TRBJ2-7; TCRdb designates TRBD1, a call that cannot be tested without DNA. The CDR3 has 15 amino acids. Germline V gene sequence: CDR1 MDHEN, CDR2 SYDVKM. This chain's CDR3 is CASSLRGPVSYEQYF.

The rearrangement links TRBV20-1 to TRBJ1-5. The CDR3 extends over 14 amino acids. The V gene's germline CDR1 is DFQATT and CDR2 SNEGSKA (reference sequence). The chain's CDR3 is CSASEGVDHQPQHF.

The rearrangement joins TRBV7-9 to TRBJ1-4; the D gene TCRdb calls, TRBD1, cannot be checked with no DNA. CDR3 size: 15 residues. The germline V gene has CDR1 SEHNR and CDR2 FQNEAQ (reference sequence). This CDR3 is CASSLAQGFGEKLFF.

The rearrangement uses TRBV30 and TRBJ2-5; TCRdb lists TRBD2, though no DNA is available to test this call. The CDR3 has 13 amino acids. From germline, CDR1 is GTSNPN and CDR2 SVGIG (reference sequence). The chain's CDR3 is CAWSVLGPETQYF.

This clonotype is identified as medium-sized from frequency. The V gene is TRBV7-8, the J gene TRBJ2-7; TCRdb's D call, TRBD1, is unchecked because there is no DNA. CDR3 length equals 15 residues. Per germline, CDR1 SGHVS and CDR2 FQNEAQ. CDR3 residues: CASSSLGTGYYEQYF.

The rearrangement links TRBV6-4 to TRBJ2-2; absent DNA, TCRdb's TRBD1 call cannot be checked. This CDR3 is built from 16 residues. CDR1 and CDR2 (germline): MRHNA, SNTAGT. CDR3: CASSDSAGLNTGELFF.

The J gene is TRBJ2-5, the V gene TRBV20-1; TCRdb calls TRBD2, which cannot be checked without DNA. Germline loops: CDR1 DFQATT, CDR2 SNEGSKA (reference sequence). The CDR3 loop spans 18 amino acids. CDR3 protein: CSARATQLLAGVQETQYF.

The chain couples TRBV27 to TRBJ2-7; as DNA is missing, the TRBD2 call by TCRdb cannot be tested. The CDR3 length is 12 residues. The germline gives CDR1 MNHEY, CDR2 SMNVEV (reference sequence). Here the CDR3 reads CAILGLAGVAFF.

The CDR3 loop is CASSPQTSALNEQFF. The V gene is TRBV7-9, the J gene TRBJ2-1. The CDR3 extends over 15 amino acids. Germline CDR1 reads SEHNR; CDR2 reads FQNEAQ (reference sequence).

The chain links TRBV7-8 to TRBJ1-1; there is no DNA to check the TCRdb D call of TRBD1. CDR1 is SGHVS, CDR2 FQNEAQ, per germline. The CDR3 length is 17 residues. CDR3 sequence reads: CASSFARGPSVNTEAFF.

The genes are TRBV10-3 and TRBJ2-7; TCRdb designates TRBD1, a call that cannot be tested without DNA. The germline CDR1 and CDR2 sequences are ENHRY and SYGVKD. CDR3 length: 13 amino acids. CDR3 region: CAIRGDGVYEQYF.

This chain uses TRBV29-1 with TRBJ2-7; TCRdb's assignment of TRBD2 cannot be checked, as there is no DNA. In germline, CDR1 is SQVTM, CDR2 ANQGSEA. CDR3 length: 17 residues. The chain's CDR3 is CSVVGLAGTSPSGEQYF.

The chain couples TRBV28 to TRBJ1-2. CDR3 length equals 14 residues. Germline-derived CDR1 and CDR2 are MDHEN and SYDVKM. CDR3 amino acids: CASSLGLGNYGYTF.